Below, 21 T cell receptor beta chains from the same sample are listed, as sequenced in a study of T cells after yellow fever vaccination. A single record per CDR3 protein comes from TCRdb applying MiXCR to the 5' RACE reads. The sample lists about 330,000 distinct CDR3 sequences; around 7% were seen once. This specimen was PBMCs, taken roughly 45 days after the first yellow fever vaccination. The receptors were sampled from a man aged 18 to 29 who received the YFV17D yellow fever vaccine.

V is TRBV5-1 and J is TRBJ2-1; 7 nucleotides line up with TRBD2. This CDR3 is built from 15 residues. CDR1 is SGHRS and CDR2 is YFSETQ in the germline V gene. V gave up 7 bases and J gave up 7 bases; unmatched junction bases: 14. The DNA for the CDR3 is TGCGCCAGCGTCGAACAGTGGGGGGGGGATAATGAGCAGTTCTTC. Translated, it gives CASVEQWGGDNEQFF. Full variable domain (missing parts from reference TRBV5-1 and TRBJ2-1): KAGVTQTPRYLIKTRGQQVTLSCSPISGHRSVSWYQQTPGQGLQFLFEYFSETQRNKGNFPGRFSGRQFSNSRSEMNVSTLELGDSALYLCASVEQWGGDNEQFFGPGTRLTVL.

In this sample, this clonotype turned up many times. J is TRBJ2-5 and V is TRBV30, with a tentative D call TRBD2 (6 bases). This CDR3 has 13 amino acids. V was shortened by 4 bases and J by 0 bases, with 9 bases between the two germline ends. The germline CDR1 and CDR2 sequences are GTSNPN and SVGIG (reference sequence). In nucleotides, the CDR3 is TGTGCCTGGACGGGCGGGGACCAAGAGACCCAGTACTTC. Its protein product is CAWTGGDQETQYF.

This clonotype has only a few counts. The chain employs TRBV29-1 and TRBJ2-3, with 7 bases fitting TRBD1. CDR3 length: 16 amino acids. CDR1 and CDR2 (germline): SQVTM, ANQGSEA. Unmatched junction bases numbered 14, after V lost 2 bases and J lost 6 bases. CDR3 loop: CSVENLVGQVSDTQYF. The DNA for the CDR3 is TGCAGCGTTGAAAACCTAGTAGGACAGGTTTCCGATACGCAGTATTTT.

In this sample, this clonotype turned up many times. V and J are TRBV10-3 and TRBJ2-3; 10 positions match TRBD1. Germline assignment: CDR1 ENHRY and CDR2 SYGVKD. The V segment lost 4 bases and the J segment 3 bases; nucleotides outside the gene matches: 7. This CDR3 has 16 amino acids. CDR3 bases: TGTGCCATCAGTGCGAGGGGGACAGGGGAGACAGATACGCAGTATTTT. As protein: CAISARGTGETDTQYF.

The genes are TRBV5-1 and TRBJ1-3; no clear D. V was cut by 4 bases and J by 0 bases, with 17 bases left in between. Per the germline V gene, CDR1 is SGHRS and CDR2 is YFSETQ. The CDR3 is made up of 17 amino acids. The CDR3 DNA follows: TGCGCCAGCAGCCCTGGACCGACGGTCACCTCTGGAAACACCATATATTTT. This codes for CASSPGPTVTSGNTIYF.

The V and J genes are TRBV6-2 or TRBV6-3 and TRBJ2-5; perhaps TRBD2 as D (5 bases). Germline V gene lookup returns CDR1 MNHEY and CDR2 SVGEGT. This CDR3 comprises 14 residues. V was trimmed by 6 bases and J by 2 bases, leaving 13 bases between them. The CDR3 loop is CASRMTQRQETQYF. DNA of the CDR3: TGTGCCAGCAGGATGACCCAGCGGCAAGAGACCCAGTACTTC.

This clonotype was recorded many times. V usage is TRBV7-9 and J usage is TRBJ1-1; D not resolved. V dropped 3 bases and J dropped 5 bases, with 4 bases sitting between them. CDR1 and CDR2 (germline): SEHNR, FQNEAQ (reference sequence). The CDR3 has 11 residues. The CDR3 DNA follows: TGTGCCAGCAGCTTGGTAACTGAAGCTTTCTTT. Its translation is CASSLVTEAFF.

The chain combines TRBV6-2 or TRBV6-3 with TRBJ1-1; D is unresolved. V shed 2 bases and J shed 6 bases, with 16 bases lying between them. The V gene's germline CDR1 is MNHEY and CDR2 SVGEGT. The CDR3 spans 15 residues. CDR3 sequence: CASSYRGTWVAEAFF. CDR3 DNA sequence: TGTGCCAGCAGTTACCGAGGAACGTGGGTAGCTGAAGCTTTCTTT.

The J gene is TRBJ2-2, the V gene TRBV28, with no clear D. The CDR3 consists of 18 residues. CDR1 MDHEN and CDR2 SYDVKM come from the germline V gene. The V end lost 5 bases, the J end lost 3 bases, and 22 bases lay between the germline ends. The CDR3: CASSTTGPDGRDTGELFF. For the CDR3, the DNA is TGTGCCAGCAGTACCACCGGACCCGATGGCCGGGACACCGGGGAGCTGTTTTTT.

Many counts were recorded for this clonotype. The CDR3 DNA reads TGTGCCAGCAGCTTAGCCAGAGACAGGCCCCTCGATACGCAGTATTTT. This encodes CASSLARDRPLDTQYF. The V and J genes are TRBV7-8 and TRBJ2-3, with D possibly TRBD1 on 6 matching bases. CDR3 length: 16 residues. CDR1 and CDR2 (germline): SGHVS, FQNEAQ. Trimming stripped 0 bases from V and 6 bases from J, with 16 bases between.

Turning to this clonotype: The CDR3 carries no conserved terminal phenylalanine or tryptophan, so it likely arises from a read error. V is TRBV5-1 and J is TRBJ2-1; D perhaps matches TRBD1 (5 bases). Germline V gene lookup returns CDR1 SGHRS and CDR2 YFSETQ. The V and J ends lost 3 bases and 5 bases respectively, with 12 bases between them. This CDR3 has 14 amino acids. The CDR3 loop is CASSYADSNNEQFY. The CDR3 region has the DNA TGCGCCAGCAGCTATGCTGACAGCAACAATGAGCAGTTCTAC.

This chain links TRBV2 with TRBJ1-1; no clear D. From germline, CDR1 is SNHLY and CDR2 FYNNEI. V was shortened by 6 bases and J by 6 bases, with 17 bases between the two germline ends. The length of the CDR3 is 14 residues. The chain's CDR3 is CASSEIRVGAEAFF. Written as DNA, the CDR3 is TGTGCCAGCAGCGAGATTAGGGTTGGTGCTGAAGCTTTCTTT. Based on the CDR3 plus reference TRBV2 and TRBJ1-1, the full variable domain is EPEVTQTPSHQVTQMGQEVILRCVPISNHLYFYWYRQILGQKVEFLVSFYNNEISEKSEIFDDQFSVERPDGSNFTLKIRSTKLEDSAMYFCASSEIRVGAEAFFGQGTRLTVV.

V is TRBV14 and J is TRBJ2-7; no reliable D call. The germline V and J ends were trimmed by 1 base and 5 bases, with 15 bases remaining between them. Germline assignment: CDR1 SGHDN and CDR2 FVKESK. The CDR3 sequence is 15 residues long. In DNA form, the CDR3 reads TGTGCCAGCAGCCAAGCCGCCGGAACCGTCGACGAGCAGTACTTC. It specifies CASSQAAGTVDEQYF. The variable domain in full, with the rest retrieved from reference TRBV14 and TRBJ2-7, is EAGVTQFPSHSVIEKGQTVTLRCDPISGHDNLYWYRRVMGKEIKFLLHFVKESKQDESGMPNNRFLAERTGGTYSTLKVQPAELEDSGVYFCASSQAAGTVDEQYFGPGTRLTVT.

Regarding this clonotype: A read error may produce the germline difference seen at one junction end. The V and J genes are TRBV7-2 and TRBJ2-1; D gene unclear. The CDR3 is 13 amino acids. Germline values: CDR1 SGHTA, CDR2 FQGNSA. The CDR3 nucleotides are TGTGCCAGCAGCTTAGGGGGTGACTCCTCGCCGCTCTTC. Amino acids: CASSLGGDSSPLF.

In DNA form, the CDR3 reads TGTGCCAGCAGTTTGATAGCAAACTATGGCTACACCTTC. Translating it yields CASSLIANYGYTF. The rearrangement links TRBV12-3 or TRBV12-4 to TRBJ1-2; D gene unclear. V shed 3 bases and J shed 2 bases, with 7 bases lying between them. CDR3 length: 13 residues.

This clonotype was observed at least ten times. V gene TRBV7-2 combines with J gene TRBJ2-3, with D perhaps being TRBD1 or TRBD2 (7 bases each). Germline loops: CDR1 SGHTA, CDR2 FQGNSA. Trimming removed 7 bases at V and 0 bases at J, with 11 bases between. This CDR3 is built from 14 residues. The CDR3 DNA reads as TGTGCCAGCACAGGGGGGGGGAGCACAGATACGCAGTATTTT. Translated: CASTGGGSTDTQYF.

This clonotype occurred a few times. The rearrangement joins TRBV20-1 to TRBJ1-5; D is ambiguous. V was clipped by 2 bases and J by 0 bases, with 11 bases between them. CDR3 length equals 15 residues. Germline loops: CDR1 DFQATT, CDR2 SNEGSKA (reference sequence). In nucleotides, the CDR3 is TGCAGTGCTAGATCAGACACGGCTAGCAATCAGCCCCAGCATTTT. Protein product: CSARSDTASNQPQHF.

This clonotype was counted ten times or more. The CDR3 spells CASSSDSPYEQYF. The CDR3 region has the DNA TGCGCCAGCAGCTCGGACAGTCCCTACGAGCAGTACTTC. The J gene is TRBJ2-7, the V gene TRBV5-1; D possibly corresponds to TRBD1 (6 bases). This CDR3 comprises 13 residues. Germline V gene lookup returns CDR1 SGHRS and CDR2 YFSETQ. Trimming removed 3 bases from V and 2 bases from J, with 9 bases in between.

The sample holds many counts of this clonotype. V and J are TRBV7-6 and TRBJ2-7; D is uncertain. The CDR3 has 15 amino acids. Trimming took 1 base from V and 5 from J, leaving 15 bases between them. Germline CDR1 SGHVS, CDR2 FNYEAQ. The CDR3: CASSLGGGMSDEQYF. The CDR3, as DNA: TGTGCCAGCAGCTTAGGCGGTGGTATGAGCGACGAGCAGTACTTC.

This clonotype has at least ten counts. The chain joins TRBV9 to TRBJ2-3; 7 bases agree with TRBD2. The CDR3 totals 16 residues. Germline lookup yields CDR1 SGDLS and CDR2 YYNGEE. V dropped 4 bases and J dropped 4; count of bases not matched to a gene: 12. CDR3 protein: CASSPPVGGGADTQYF. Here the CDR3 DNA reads TGTGCCAGCAGCCCGCCTGTTGGGGGGGGGGCAGATACGCAGTATTTT.

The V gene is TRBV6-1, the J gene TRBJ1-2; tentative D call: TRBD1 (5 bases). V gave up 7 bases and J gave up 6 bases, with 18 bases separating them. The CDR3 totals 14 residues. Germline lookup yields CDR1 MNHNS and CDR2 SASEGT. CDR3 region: CASTTIGVEDGYTF. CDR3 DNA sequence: TGTGCCAGCACAACTATAGGGGTGGAAGATGGCTACACCTTC.